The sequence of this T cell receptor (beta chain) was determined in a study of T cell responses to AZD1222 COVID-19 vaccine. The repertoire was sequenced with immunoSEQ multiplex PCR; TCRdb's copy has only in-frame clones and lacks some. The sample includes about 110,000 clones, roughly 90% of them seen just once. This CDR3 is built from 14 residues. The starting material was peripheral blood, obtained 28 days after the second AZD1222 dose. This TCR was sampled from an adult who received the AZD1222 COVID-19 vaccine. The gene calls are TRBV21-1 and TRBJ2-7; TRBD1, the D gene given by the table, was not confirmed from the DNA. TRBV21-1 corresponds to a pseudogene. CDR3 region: CASSTGQASYEQYF. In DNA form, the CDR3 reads TGTGCCAGCAGCACCGGACAGGCATCCTACGAGCAGTACTTC.